This TCR beta chain was sequenced during a study of blood T cell repertoires in COVID-19. About the research overall: From T cells, B-cell-depleted T cells, or PBMCs came the material, which was cDNA or gDNA.

Study processing details: Nucleated cell number was recorded as an estimate derived from reference gene primer amplification. The table came from immunoSEQ multiplex PCR; TCRdb's copy has only in-frame clones and leaves some out. V, J and clone size were drawn from that table, and D and trimming were deduced from the DNA. The data contain a few hundred thousand clones, 85% to 90% of them singletons. Trimming cost V 5 bases and J 4 bases, with 16 bases left between them. The CDR3 has 14 amino acids. Germline V CDR1 and CDR2: SGHKS, YYEKEE (reference sequence). Grouping used clinical history reported by participants in a survey and questionnaire.

This clonotype was obtained from a man aged 35 to 55 who had recovered from COVID-19. Sequencing was carried out using PBMCs or T cells enriched from blood (not recorded which). The chain uses TRBV5-5 and TRBJ2-7, with D tentatively TRBD1 (7 bases). The CDR3 DNA is TGTGCCAGCAGACGACAGGGAGGCAGGTACGAGCAGTACTTC. Its protein product is CASRRQGGRYEQYF.